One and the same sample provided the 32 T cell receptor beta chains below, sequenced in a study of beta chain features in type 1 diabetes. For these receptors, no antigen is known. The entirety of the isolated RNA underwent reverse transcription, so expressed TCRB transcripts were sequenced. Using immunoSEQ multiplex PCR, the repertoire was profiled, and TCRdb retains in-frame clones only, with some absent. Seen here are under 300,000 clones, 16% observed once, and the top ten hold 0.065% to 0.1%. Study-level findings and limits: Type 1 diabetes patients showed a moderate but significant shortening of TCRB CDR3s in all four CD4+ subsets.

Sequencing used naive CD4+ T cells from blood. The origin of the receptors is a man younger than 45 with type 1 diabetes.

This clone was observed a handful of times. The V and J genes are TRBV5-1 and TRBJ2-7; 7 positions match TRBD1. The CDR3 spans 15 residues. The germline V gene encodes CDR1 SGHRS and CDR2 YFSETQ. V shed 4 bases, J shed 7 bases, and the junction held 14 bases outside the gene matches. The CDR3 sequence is CASSIGQAGRGEQYF. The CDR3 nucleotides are TGCGCCAGCAGCATAGGACAGGCCGGAAGGGGGGAGCAGTACTTC.

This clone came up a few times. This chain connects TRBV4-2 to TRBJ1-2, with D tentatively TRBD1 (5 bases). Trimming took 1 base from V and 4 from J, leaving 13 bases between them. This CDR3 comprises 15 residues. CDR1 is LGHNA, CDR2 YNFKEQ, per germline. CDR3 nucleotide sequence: TGTGCCAGCAGCCAAGGTGCCGGGACGGTCTATGGCTACACCTTC. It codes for CASSQGAGTVYGYTF.

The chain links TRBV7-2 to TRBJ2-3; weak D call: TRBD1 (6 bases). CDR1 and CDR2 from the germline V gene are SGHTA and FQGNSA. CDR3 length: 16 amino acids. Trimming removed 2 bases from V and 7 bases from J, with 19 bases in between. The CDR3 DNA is TGTGCCAGCAGCTTACATGGACAGAGGGCCCGCAATACGCAGTATTTT. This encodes CASSLHGQRARNTQYF.

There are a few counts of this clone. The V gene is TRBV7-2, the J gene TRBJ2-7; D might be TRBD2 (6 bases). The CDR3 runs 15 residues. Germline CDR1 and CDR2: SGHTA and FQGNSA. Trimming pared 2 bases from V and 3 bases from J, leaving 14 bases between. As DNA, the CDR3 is TGTGCCAGCAGCTTAATGCGGGGCTCCAGCTACGAGCAGTACTTC. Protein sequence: CASSLMRGSSYEQYF.

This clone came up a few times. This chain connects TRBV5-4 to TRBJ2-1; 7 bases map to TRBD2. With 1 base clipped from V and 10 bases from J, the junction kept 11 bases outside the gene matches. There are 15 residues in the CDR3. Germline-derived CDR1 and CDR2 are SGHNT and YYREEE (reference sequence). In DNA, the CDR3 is TGTGCCAGCAGCTTGCTTACGGGGGGATCCGAGGAGCAGTTCTTC. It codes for CASSLLTGGSEEQFF.

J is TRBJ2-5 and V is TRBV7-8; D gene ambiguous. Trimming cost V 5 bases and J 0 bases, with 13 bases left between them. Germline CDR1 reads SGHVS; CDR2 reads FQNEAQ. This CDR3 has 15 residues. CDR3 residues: CASSRGRTNQETQYF. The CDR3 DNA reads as TGTGCCAGCAGCCGCGGACGGACCAACCAAGAGACCCAGTACTTC.

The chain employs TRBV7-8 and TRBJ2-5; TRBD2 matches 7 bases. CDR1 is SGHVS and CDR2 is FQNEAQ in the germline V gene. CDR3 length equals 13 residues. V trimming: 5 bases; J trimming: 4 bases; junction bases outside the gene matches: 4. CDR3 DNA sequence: TGTGCCAGCAGCCACGGACTAGTAGAGACCCAGTACTTC. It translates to CASSHGLVETQYF.

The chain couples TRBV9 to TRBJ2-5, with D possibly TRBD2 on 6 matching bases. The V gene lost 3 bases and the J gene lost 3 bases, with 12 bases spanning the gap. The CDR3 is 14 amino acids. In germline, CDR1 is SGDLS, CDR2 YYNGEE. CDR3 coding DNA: TGTGCCAGCAGCGGCCCTAGCGTAGAAGAGACCCAGTACTTC. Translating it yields CASSGPSVEETQYF.

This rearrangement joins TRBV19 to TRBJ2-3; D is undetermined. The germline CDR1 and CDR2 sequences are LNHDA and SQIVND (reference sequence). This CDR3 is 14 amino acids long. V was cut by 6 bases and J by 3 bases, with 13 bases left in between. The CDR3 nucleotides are TGTGCCAGTAGCCCCGGTGAGGCGACAGATACGCAGTATTTT. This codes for CASSPGEATDTQYF.

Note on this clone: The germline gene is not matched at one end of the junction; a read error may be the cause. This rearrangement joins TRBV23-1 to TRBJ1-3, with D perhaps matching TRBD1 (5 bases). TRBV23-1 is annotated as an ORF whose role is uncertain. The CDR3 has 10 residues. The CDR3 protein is CASSQFPGIF. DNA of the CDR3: TGCGCCAGCAGTCAATTTCCAGGGATCTTT.

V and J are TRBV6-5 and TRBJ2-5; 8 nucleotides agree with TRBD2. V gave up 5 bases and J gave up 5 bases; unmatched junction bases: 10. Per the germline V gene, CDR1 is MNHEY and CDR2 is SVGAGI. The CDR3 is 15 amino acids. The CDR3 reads CASSPLAERGETQYF. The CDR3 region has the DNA TGTGCCAGCAGTCCACTAGCGGAGCGCGGGGAGACCCAGTACTTC.

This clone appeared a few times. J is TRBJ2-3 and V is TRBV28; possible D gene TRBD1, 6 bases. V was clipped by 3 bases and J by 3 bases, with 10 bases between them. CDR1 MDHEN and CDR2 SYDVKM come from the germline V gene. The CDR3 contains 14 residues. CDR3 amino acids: CASSLSRGTDTQYF. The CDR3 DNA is TGTGCCAGCAGTTTGAGCAGGGGTACAGATACGCAGTATTTT.

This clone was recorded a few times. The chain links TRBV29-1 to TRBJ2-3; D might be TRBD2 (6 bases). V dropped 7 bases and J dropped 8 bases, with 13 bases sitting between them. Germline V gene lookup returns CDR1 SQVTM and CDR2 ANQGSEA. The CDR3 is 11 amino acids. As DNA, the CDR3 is TGCAGCGCGGTTTGGGGGGTTACGCAGTATTTT. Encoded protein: CSAVWGVTQYF.

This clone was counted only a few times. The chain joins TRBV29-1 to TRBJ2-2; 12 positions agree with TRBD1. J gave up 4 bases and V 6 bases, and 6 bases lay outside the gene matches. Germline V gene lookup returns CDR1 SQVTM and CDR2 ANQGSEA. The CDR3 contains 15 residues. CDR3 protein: CSVTGTGGVTGELFF. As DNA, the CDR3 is TGCAGCGTGACCGGGACAGGGGGCGTCACCGGGGAGCTGTTTTTT.

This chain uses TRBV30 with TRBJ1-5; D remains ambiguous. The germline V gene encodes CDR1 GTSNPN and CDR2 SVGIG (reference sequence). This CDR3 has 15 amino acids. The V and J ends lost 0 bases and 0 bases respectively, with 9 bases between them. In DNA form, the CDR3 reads TGTGCCTGGAGTGTGGGAGGGAATAGCAATCAGCCCCAGCATTTT. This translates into CAWSVGGNSNQPQHF.

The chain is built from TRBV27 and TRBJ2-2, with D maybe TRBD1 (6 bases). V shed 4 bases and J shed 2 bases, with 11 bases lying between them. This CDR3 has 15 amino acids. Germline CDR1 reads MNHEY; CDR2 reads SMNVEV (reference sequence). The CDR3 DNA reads TGTGCCAGCAGTTCACTACAGGGTAACACCGGGGAGCTGTTTTTT. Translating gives CASSSLQGNTGELFF.

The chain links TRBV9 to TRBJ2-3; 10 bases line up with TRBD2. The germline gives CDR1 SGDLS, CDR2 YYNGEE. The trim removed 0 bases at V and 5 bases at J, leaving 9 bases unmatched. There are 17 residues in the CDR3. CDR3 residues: CASSVARTSGGRDTQYF. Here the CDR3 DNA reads TGTGCCAGCAGCGTAGCTAGGACTAGCGGCGGGAGAGATACGCAGTATTTT.

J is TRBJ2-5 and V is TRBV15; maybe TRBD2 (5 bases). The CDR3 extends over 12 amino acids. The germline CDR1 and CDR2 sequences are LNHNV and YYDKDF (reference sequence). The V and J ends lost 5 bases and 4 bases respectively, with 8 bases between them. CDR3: CATSPRGETQYF. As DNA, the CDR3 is TGTGCCACCAGCCCTCGGGGAGAGACCCAGTACTTC.

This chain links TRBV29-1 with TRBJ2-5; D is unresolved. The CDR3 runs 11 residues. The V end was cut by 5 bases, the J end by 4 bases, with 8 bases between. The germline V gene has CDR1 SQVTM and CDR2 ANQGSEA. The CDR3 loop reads CSVLFGETQYF. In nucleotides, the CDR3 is TGCAGCGTTTTATTTGGAGAGACCCAGTACTTC.

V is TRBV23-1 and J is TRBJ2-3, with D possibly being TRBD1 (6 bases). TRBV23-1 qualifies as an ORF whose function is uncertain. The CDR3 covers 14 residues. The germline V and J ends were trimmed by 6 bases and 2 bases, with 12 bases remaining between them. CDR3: CASRLQGYTDTQYF. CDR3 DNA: TGCGCCAGCAGACTACAGGGATACACAGATACGCAGTATTTT.

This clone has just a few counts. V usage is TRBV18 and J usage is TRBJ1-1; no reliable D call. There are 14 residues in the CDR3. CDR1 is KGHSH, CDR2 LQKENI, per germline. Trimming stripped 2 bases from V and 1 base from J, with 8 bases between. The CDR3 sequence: CASSPFTENTEAFF. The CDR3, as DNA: TGTGCCAGCTCACCATTTACAGAGAACACTGAAGCTTTCTTT.

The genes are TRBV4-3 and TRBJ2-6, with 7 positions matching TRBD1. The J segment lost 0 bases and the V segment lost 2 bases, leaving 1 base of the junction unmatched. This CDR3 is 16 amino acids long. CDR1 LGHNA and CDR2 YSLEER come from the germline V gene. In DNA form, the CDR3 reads TGCGCCAGCAGCCAACGACAGGGCTCTGGGGCCAACGTCCTGACTTTC. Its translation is CASSQRQGSGANVLTF.

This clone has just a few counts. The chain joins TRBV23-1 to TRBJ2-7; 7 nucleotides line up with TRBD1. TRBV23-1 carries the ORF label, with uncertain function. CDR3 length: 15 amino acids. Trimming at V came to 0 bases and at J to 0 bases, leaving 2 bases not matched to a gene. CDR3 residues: CASSQSGQFSYEQYF. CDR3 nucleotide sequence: TGCGCCAGCAGTCAATCGGGACAGTTCTCCTACGAGCAGTACTTC.

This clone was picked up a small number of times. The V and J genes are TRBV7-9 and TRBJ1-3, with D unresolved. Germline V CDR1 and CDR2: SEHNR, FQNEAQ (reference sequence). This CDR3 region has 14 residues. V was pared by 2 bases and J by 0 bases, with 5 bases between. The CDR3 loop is CASSLRTSGNTIYF. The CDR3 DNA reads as TGTGCCAGCAGCTTACGCACCTCTGGAAACACCATATATTTT.

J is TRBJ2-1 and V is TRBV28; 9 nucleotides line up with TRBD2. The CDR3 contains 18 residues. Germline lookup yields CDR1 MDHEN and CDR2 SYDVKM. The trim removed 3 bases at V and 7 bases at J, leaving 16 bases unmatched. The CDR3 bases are TGTGCCAGCAGTTTTTCGTCATTCTCGGGACTAGCTGATAATGAGCAGTTCTTC. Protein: CASSFSSFSGLADNEQFF.

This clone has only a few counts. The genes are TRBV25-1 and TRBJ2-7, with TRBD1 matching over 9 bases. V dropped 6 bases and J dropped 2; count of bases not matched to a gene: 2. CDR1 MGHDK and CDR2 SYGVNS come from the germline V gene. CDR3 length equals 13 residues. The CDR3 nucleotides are TGTGCCAGCAGGACAGGGGGTACCTACGAGCAGTACTTC. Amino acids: CASRTGGTYEQYF.

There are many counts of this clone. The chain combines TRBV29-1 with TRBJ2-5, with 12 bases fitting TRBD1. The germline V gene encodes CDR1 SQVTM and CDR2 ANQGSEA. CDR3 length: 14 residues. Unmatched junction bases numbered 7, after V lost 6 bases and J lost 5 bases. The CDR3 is CSVRDRGREETQYF. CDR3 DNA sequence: TGCAGCGTCCGGGACAGGGGGCGCGAGGAGACCCAGTACTTC.

In DNA form, the CDR3 reads TGCGCCAGCAGCTTGGGACAGGTCGTCCAGTACTTC. It codes for CASSLGQVVQYF. The chain combines TRBV5-1 with TRBJ2-5, with a possible D match to TRBD1 (6 bases). The CDR3 is 12 amino acids. Looked up from germline, CDR1 is SGHRS and CDR2 is YFSETQ. V was trimmed by 0 bases and J by 10 bases, leaving 10 bases between them.

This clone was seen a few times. CDR3 residues: CAWRGIRTGEFGEQFF. CDR3 nucleotides: TGTGCCTGGAGAGGAATTCGGACAGGGGAGTTTGGTGAGCAGTTCTTC. The rearrangement uses TRBV30 and TRBJ2-1, with TRBD1 identical over 9 bases. This CDR3 contains 16 residues. Trimming cost V 3 bases and J 9 bases; bases outside gene matches: 15. Per the germline V gene, CDR1 is GTSNPN and CDR2 is SVGIG (reference sequence).

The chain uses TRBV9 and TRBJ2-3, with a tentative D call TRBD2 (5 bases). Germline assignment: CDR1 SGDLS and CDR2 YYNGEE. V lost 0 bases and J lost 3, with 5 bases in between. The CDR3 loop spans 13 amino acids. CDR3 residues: CASSVGLTDTQYF. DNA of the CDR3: TGTGCCAGCAGCGTAGGACTAACAGATACGCAGTATTTT.

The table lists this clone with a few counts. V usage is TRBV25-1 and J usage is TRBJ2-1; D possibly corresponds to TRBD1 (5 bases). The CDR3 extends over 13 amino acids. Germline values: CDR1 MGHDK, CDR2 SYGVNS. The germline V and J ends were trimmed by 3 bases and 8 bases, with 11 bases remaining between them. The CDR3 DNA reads TGTGCCAGCAGTGAGCCCACAGGCGATGAGCAGTTCTTC. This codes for CASSEPTGDEQFF. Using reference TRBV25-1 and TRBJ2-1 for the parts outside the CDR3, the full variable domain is EADIYQTPRYLVIGTGKKITLECSQTMGHDKMYWYQQDPGMELHLIHYSYGVNSTEKGDLSSESTVSRIRTEHFPLTLESARPSHTSQYLCASSEPTGDEQFFGPGTRLTVL.

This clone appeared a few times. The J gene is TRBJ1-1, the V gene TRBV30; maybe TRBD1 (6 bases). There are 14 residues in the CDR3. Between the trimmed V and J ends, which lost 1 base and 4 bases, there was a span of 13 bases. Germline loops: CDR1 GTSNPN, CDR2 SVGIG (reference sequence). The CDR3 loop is CAWSAIQGGTEAFF. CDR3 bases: TGTGCCTGGAGTGCCATACAGGGAGGCACTGAAGCTTTCTTT.